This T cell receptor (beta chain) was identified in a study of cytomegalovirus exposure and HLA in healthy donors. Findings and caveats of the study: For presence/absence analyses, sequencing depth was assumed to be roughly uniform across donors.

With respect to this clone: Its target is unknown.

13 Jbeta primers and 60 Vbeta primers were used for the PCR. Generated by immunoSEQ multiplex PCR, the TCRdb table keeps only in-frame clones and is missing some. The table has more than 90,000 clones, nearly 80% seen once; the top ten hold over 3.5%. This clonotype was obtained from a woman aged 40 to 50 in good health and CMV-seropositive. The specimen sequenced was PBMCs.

The CDR3 is CASSESVGGRPDTQYF. CDR3 nucleotide sequence: TGCGCCAGCAGTGAGTCGGTGGGGGGGCGCCCCGATACGCAGTATTTT. The chain employs TRBV10-1 and TRBJ2-3; a weak D match, TRBD2 (7 bases). The V end lost 0 bases, the J end lost 6 bases, and 16 bases lay between the germline ends. The CDR3 is made up of 16 amino acids. CDR1 and CDR2 from the germline V gene are WNHNN and SYGVQD (reference sequence).